This record covers a single T cell receptor (beta chain). The CDR3 spans 14 residues. Germline CDR1 SGHVS, CDR2 FNYEAQ. V lost 1 base, J lost 0 bases, and 6 bases lay in between. This entry comes from a study of shared clonotypes between healthy human individuals. At the level of the study: The people who gave samples were a couple of women and three men aged 18 to 49.

Genomic DNA of every subset was divided equally among multiple immunoSEQ plates. Replicate PCRs were loaded with roughly 300 ng DNA from unsorted PBMC, about 29,000 T cell genomes. How the authors handled the data: Quality scores were absent from the junction-only immunoSEQ sequences, so filtering differed. Assay: immunoSEQ multiplex PCR; the TCRdb copy retains only in-frame clones and omits some. V, J and clone size were drawn from that table, and D and trimming were deduced from the DNA. The sample has about 470,000 clones; 70% to 80% are singletons. The clonotype originates from a woman between 40 and 50 years old in good health. Some clones in this sample may be carry-over from other donors' samples. This chain links TRBV7-6 with TRBJ2-5, with D hard to call. The sample comprised PBMCs. The chain's CDR3 is CASSLGGYQETQYF. The CDR3 DNA follows: TGTGCCAGCAGCTTAGGGGGTTACCAAGAGACCCAGTACTTC.